This T cell receptor beta chain was recorded in a study of blood T cell repertoires in COVID-19. Study-wide background: PBMCs, B-cell-depleted T cells, or T cells provided the cDNA or gDNA that made up the material.

Authors' analysis steps: Cell counts per sample came from amplifying reference gene primers. Sequenced by immunoSEQ multiplex PCR; TCRdb stores in-frame clones only, minus some. That table furnishes V, J and clone size, whereas the DNA furnished D and trimming. The sample has about 280,000 clones; about 82% are singletons. Trimming stripped 1 base from V and 4 bases from J, with 10 bases between. Germline V gene data show CDR1 as LNHDA and CDR2 as SQIVND (reference sequence). This CDR3 is built from 14 residues. The chain links TRBV19 to TRBJ1-1; D may be TRBD1 (5 bases). The sequence was collected from a man aged 45-65 years with active or convalescent COVID-19. Sequences were obtained from peripheral blood. CDR3 bases: TGTGCCAGTAGTATAGGGCCGGGGGGCACTGAAGCTTTCTTT. It translates to CASSIGPGGTEAFF.